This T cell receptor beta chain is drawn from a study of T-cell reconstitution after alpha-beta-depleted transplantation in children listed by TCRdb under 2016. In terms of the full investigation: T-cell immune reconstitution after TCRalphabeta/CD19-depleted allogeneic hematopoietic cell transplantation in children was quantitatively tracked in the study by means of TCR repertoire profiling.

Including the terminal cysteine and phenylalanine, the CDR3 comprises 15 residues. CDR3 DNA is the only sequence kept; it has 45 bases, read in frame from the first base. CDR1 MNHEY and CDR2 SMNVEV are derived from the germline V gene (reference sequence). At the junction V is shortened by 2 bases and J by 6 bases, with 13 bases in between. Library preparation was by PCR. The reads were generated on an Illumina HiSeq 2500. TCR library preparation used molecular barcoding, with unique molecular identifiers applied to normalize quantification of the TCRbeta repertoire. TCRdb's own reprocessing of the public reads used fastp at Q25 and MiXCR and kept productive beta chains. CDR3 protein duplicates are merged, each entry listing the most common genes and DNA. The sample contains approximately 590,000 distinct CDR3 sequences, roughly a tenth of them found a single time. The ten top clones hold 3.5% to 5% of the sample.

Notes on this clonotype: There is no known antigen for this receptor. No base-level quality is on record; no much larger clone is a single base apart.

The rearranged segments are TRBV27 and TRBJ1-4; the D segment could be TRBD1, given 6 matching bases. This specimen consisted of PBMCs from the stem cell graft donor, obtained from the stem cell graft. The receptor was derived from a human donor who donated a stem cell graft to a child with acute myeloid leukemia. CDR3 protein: CASSLLGAGDEKLFF. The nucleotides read TGTGCCAGCAGTTTACTGGGGGCTGGGGATGAAAAACTGTTTTTT.